Listed below are T cell receptor beta chains from one sample, sequenced in a study of T-cell memory formation after mild COVID-19. A single record per CDR3 protein comes from TCRdb applying MiXCR to the 5' RACE reads. Of about 130,000 distinct CDR3 sequences in the sample, 15% to 20% were seen once. Sequenced sample: PBMCs or a T cell subset sorted from them (not recorded which). These receptors originate from a man aged 18-30 years who had mild COVID-19 (a few samples of this study predate the infection). Cell type and time point are not known. The CDR3 runs from the conserved cysteine through the conserved F or W. D genes are given only for firm matches. Rows give clone size only sometimes, using once, few, many, or a class for an expanded clone.

D gene	V gene	clone size	J gene	CDR3 protein	CDR3 DNA
TRBD1	TRBV18	many	TRBJ1-2	CASSPRTGGYGYTF	TGTGCCAGCTCACCACGGACAGGGGGCTATGGCTACACCTTC
NA	TRBV5-1	NA	TRBJ2-7	CASTSEYEQYF	TGCGCCAGCACTAGTGAGTACGAGCAGTACTTC
TRBD2	TRBV5-1	NA	TRBJ2-1	CASRLAGSYNEQFF	TGCGCCAGCCGACTAGCAGGTTCCTACAATGAGCAGTTCTTC
TRBD2	TRBV7-2	NA	TRBJ2-3	CASSLRGLASKRSTDTQYF	TGTGCCAGCAGCTTAAGGGGACTAGCGTCGAAACGTAGCACAGATACGCAGTATTTT
NA	TRBV29-1	few	TRBJ1-2	CSVGWQGLTGYTF	TGCAGCGTTGGGTGGCAGGGGTTAACTGGCTACACCTTC
TRBD1	TRBV5-1	few	TRBJ1-5	CASSGTGGPNSNQPQHF	TGCGCCAGCAGCGGGACAGGGGGCCCCAATAGCAATCAGCCCCAGCATTTT
NA	TRBV5-1	NA	TRBJ2-1	CASRGQSEQFF	TGCGCCAGCAGAGGACAGTCAGAGCAGTTCTTC
TRBD1	TRBV20-1	NA	TRBJ1-2	CSARGTGNYGYTF	TGCAGTGCTAGAGGGACAGGGAACTATGGCTACACCTTC
NA	TRBV5-4	few	TRBJ2-3	CASSLALTGSTDTQYF	TGTGCCAGCAGCTTGGCCCTAACAGGTAGCACAGATACGCAGTATTTT
TRBD1	TRBV5-1	few	TRBJ2-3	CASRQGADTQYF	TGCGCCAGCAGACAGGGGGCAGATACGCAGTATTTT
NA	TRBV5-1	few	TRBJ1-1	CASSFRRRANTEAFF	TGCGCCAGCAGCTTTCGTCGGAGAGCTAACACTGAAGCTTTCTTT
NA	TRBV12-3/TRBV12-4	once	TRBJ1-5	CASSWTANSNQPQHF	TGTGCCAGCAGTTGGACAGCTAATAGCAATCAGCCCCAGCATTTT
NA	TRBV30	few	TRBJ2-5	CAWSVNRAETQYF	TGTGCCTGGAGTGTTAATAGGGCAGAGACCCAGTACTTC
TRBD2	TRBV5-1	many	TRBJ2-1	CASSEVAGDYNEQFF	TGCGCCAGCAGCGAGGTAGCGGGGGACTACAATGAGCAGTTCTTC
NA	TRBV3-1	few	TRBJ2-5	CASSLGTHQETQYF	TGTGCCAGCAGCCTCGGGACACATCAAGAGACCCAGTACTTC
NA	TRBV7-6	NA	TRBJ2-5	CASSFPSVETQYF	TGTGCCAGCAGCTTCCCTAGTGTGGAGACCCAGTACTTC
NA	TRBV25-1	many	TRBJ1-1	CASSESGSGDSTGAFF	TGTGCCAGCAGTGAATCAGGGTCAGGGGACTCAACGGGAGCTTTCTTT
NA	TRBV25-1	NA	TRBJ2-2	CASSGFGSGELFF	TGTGCCAGCAGTGGTTTCGGGTCTGGGGAGCTGTTTTTT
TRBD2	TRBV9	NA	TRBJ2-3	CASSPQTSEDTQYF	TGTGCCAGCAGCCCCCAAACTAGCGAAGATACGCAGTATTTT
NA	TRBV10-3	few	TRBJ2-7	CAISGSNGNYEQYF	TGTGCCATCAGTGGGTCGAACGGAAACTACGAGCAGTACTTC
NA	TRBV5-1	NA	TRBJ1-6	CASSLERAGESPLHF	TGCGCCAGCAGCTTGGAAAGGGCCGGGGAATCACCCCTCCACTTT
TRBD1	TRBV5-5	NA	TRBJ1-3	CASSRDRGDGNTIYF	TGTGCCAGCAGCCGGGACAGGGGAGACGGAAACACCATATATTTT
NA	TRBV7-4	many	TRBJ1-6	CASTPQAGESPLHF	TGTGCCAGCACCCCCCAGGCAGGGGAATCACCCCTCCACTTT
TRBD1	TRBV28	once	TRBJ2-2	CASEGQDTGELFF	TGTGCCAGCGAGGGACAGGACACCGGGGAGCTGTTTTTT
NA	TRBV5-1	NA	TRBJ2-1	CASSLDRYNEQFF	TGCGCCAGCAGCTTGGACAGATACAATGAGCAGTTCTTC
NA	TRBV7-2	many	TRBJ2-3	CASSLAPGAMTDTQYF	TGTGCCAGCAGCTTAGCGCCGGGGGCGATGACAGATACGCAGTATTTT
NA	TRBV29-1	NA	TRBJ1-1	CSVRQANTEAFF	TGCAGCGTTCGGCAGGCGAACACTGAAGCTTTCTTT
NA	TRBV3-1	NA	TRBJ1-6	CASSQVGGDSPLHF	TGTGCCAGCAGCCAAGTCGGGGGGGATTCACCCCTCCACTTT
NA	TRBV24-1	few	TRBJ2-5	CATSVASRQETQYF	TGTGCCACCAGTGTGGCCAGTCGCCAAGAGACCCAGTACTTC
NA	TRBV6-2/TRBV6-3	NA	TRBJ1-2	CASRTDGTYGYTF	TGTGCCAGCAGGACGGACGGTACCTATGGCTACACCTTC
TRBD1	TRBV6-1	NA	TRBJ1-2	CASFPGQGGYTF	TGTGCCAGCTTTCCGGGACAGGGAGGCTACACCTTC
TRBD1	TRBV20-1	NA	TRBJ1-2	CSAGAGGGFDYGYTF	TGCAGTGCTGGCGCAGGGGGAGGATTCGACTATGGCTACACCTTC
NA	TRBV7-2	few	TRBJ2-1	CASRLGGLDNEQFF	TGTGCCAGCAGACTCGGGGGATTGGACAATGAGCAGTTCTTC
NA	TRBV7-2	NA	TRBJ1-2	CASSPRGYYGYTF	TGTGCCAGCAGCCCCCGTGGATACTATGGCTACACCTTC
NA	TRBV24-1	few	TRBJ2-1	CATSDPGPSDEQFF	TGTGCCACCAGTGATCCGGGACCGTCCGATGAGCAGTTCTTC
TRBD1	TRBV4-3	NA	TRBJ1-2	CASSWDRVSSGYTF	TGCGCCAGCAGCTGGGACAGGGTTTCTTCTGGCTACACCTTC
TRBD2	TRBV3-1	few	TRBJ2-3	CASSQGTSGGTDTQYF	TGTGCCAGCAGCCAAGGGACTAGCGGGGGGACAGATACGCAGTATTTT
TRBD1	TRBV10-2	NA	TRBJ2-2	CASSNAKPFRDRPNTGELFF	TGCGCCAGCAGTAACGCTAAACCCTTCCGGGACAGGCCGAACACCGGGGAGCTGTTTTTT
NA	TRBV7-2	NA	TRBJ2-1	CASSLDGAPYNEQFF	TGTGCCAGCAGCTTAGACGGGGCCCCCTACAATGAGCAGTTCTTC
NA	TRBV5-1	NA	TRBJ2-1	CASSLGVRGPRGGEQFF	TGCGCCAGCAGCTTGGGTGTCAGGGGCCCACGGGGTGGTGAGCAGTTCTTC
NA	TRBV11-1	NA	TRBJ2-2	CASSSAAGRFASGELFF	TGTGCCAGCAGCTCGGCGGCGGGCAGATTTGCATCCGGGGAGCTGTTTTTT
TRBD2	TRBV29-1	many	TRBJ2-3	CSVPSGSTDTQYF	TGCAGCGTTCCTAGCGGAAGCACAGATACGCAGTATTTT
NA	TRBV5-5	few	TRBJ1-2	CASSYSERGYTF	TGTGCCAGCAGCTACTCCGAACGGGGCTACACCTTC
TRBD2	TRBV2	NA	TRBJ2-1	CASFPRSGGAGEQFF	TGTGCCAGCTTCCCCCGAAGCGGGGGGGCCGGTGAGCAGTTCTTC
NA	TRBV25-1	few	TRBJ2-3	CASSEGGGYTDTQYF	TGTGCCAGCAGTGAAGGTGGGGGTTACACAGATACGCAGTATTTT
TRBD2	TRBV27	many	TRBJ2-1	CASSLRRGDSYNEQFF	TGTGCCAGCAGTTTACGGCGGGGGGATTCCTACAATGAGCAGTTCTTC
TRBD1	TRBV7-9	few	TRBJ2-3	CASSSHPGTEADTQYF	TGTGCCAGCAGCTCTCACCCGGGGACAGAAGCGGATACGCAGTATTTT
NA	TRBV20-1	few	TRBJ2-7	CSAAGGSSYEQYF	TGCAGTGCTGCAGGAGGGAGCTCCTACGAGCAGTACTTC
NA	TRBV5-1	NA	TRBJ2-5	CASSGGQLLQETQYF	TGCGCCAGCAGCGGAGGACAGCTTCTCCAAGAGACCCAGTACTTC
TRBD2	TRBV19	few	TRBJ2-1	CASSRRGGRDNEQFF	TGTGCCAGTAGTAGGCGGGGGGGCCGGGACAATGAGCAGTTCTTC